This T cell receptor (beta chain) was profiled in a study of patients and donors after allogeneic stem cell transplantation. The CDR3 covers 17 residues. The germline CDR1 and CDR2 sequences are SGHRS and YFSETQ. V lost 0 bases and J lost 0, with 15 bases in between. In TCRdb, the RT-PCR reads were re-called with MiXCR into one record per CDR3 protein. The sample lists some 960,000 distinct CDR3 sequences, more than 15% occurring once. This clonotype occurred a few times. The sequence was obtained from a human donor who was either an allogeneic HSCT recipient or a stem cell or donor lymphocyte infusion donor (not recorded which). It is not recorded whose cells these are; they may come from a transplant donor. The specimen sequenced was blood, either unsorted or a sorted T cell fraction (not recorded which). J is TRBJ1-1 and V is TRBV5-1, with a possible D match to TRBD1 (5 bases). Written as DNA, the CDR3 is TGCGCCAGCAGCTTGGAAGTCTTCGGGGGGATGAACACTGAAGCTTTCTTT. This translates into CASSLEVFGGMNTEAFF.